This T cell receptor (beta chain) derives from a study of cytomegalovirus exposure and HLA in healthy donors. Across the study: Within the Caucasian-associated ancestry cluster were roughly 81% of the approximately 400 genotyped donors. Notes on the study in general: HLA allele associations emerged for roughly 17,000 TCR beta sequences in a later analysis, at 0.05 false discovery rate.

This clone was picked up a small number of times. No antigen is known for it. Trimming took 6 bases from V and 0 from J, leaving 11 bases between them. This CDR3 has 14 amino acids. CDR1 and CDR2 from the germline V gene are LNHDA and SQIVND (reference sequence). Nominally healthy donors provided the samples, though records likely missed some immune exposures. Vbeta (60) and Jbeta (13) primers were used in the PCR. The method was immunoSEQ multiplex PCR; TCRdb's version includes in-frame clones alone and lacks a portion of them. Here the sample spans some 180,000 clones, about 12% being singletons. This chain connects TRBV19 to TRBJ1-1; D not resolved. Sequenced input: PBMCs. The origin of this receptor is a man in his forties or fifties in good health and CMV-seropositive. CDR3 sequence (DNA): TGTGCCAGTAGCGAGGTTCTCATGAACACTGAAGCTTTCTTT. Translating gives CASSEVLMNTEAFF.